Presented here are 28 T cell receptor beta chains from one specimen sequenced in a study of shared clonotypes between healthy human individuals. Only CD45RO-negative cells positively selected for CCR7 counted as naive CD8 cells, so terminally differentiated effector memory CD45RA+ cells were excluded. TCRdb's table, derived via immunoSEQ multiplex PCR, lists solely in-frame clones and lacks some. In the table there are about 550,000 clones, around 95% of which are singletons. Sequencing was performed on naive CD8+ T cells sorted from blood. The receptors were gathered from a woman aged 30 to 39 in good health.

The chain couples TRBV4-1 to TRBJ1-5, with TRBD1 matching over 9 bases. Looked up from germline, CDR1 is MGHRA and CDR2 is YSYEKL. There are 18 residues in the CDR3. The ends lost 4 bases at V and 0 bases at J; junction bases unmatched: 10. CDR3 sequence: CASSLGQGLGYSNQPQHF. DNA of the CDR3: TGCGCCAGCAGCCTCGGACAGGGGCTAGGGTATAGCAATCAGCCCCAGCATTTT.

V and J are TRBV6-1 and TRBJ1-4; 8 bases agree with TRBD1. The junction had 0 bases not matched to a gene; V was cut back by 6 bases and J by 6 bases. Per the germline V gene, CDR1 is MNHNS and CDR2 is SASEGT. The CDR3 contains 12 residues. The CDR3 DNA follows: TGTGCCAGCAGGGACAGGGATGAAAAACTGTTTTTT. Translation: CASRDRDEKLFF.

V gene TRBV27 combines with J gene TRBJ1-5; 10 positions match TRBD1. The trim removed 5 bases at V and 2 bases at J, leaving 3 bases unmatched. The CDR3 is 15 amino acids. Germline CDR1 and CDR2: MNHEY and SMNVEV (reference sequence). CDR3 coding DNA: TGTGCCAGCAGTAAGACAGGGGGCGGCAATCAGCCCCAGCATTTT. Protein sequence: CASSKTGGGNQPQHF.

The chain has TRBV28 and TRBJ1-2, with D perhaps matching TRBD1 (5 bases). This CDR3 comprises 12 residues. V was cut by 5 bases and J by 7 bases, with 11 bases left in between. Germline CDR1 MDHEN, CDR2 SYDVKM. This CDR3 reads CASSRPGSGYTF. The CDR3 bases are TGTGCCAGCAGTCGACCAGGGTCTGGCTACACCTTC.

The rearrangement joins TRBV7-8 to TRBJ2-1; D is ambiguous. Trimming stripped 4 bases from V and 10 bases from J, with 8 bases between. The CDR3 runs 11 residues. Germline-derived CDR1 and CDR2 are SGHVS and FQNEAQ. The CDR3 DNA sequence: TGTGCCAGCAGCTCGACACGAGAGCAGTTCTTC. Its protein is CASSSTREQFF.

In its sample, this clone was seen once. This rearrangement joins TRBV5-1 to TRBJ2-1; TRBD1 is a possible D gene (6 bases). V lost 5 bases, J lost 6 bases, and 15 bases lay in between. The CDR3 contains 14 residues. Germline V gene data show CDR1 as SGHRS and CDR2 as YFSETQ. Here the CDR3 reads CASRYDRRANEQFF. The CDR3 DNA reads TGCGCCAGCAGATACGACAGGCGCGCCAATGAGCAGTTCTTC. Full variable domain (missing parts from reference TRBV5-1 and TRBJ2-1): KAGVTQTPRYLIKTRGQQVTLSCSPISGHRSVSWYQQTPGQGLQFLFEYFSETQRNKGNFPGRFSGRQFSNSRSEMNVSTLELGDSALYLCASRYDRRANEQFFGPGTRLTVL.

The V gene is TRBV7-9, the J gene TRBJ1-1; maybe TRBD1 (5 bases). Germline-derived CDR1 and CDR2 are SEHNR and FQNEAQ (reference sequence). The CDR3 totals 13 residues. Trimming left V 7 bases short and J 1 base short, with 10 bases between. The CDR3 bases are TGTGCCAGCACGGGGCAGGCGAACACTGAAGCTTTCTTT. It translates to CASTGQANTEAFF.

The chain employs TRBV14 and TRBJ2-1, with 9 positions matching TRBD2. This CDR3 has 16 amino acids. CDR1 and CDR2 from the germline V gene are SGHDN and FVKESK. Trimming at V came to 4 bases and at J to 3 bases, leaving 7 bases not matched to a gene. CDR3 residues: CASSPLAGVVYNEQFF. The CDR3 DNA is TGTGCCAGCAGCCCTTTAGCGGGAGTGGTCTACAATGAGCAGTTCTTC.

J is TRBJ2-7 and V is TRBV28, with 7 bases identical to TRBD1. Trimming cost V 4 bases and J 4 bases; bases outside gene matches: 7. The germline V gene has CDR1 MDHEN and CDR2 SYDVKM. The CDR3 is 14 residues long. The CDR3 bases are TGTGCCAGCAGTTGGGACAGACCTTTGTACGAGCAGTACTTC. Protein: CASSWDRPLYEQYF.

This clone was seen repeatedly, ten times or more. Other DNA sequences of this sample code for an identical CDR3. V usage is TRBV19 and J usage is TRBJ2-7; 11 bases match TRBD1. V was clipped by 5 bases and J by 3 bases; unmatched bases: 3. Germline V gene data show CDR1 as LNHDA and CDR2 as SQIVND (reference sequence). The CDR3 has 14 amino acids. CDR3 loop: CASSAGTGGYEQYF. CDR3 bases: TGTGCCAGTAGTGCCGGGACAGGGGGCTACGAGCAGTACTTC. The full variable domain, in which reference TRBV19 and TRBJ2-7 provide the parts outside the CDR3, is DGGITQSPKYLFRKEGQNVTLSCEQNLNHDAMYWYRQDPGQGLRLIYYSQIVNDFQKGDIAEGYSVSREKKESFPLTVTSAQKNPTAFYLCASSAGTGGYEQYFGPGTRLTVT.

The chain carries TRBV7-6 and TRBJ2-7, with D possibly being TRBD1 or TRBD2 (6 bases each). V was trimmed by 2 bases and J by 2 bases, leaving 16 bases between them. CDR3 length: 16 residues. The germline V gene encodes CDR1 SGHVS and CDR2 FNYEAQ. The CDR3 DNA is TGTGCCAGCAGCTTATTCGCCGGGGGCCGGACCTACGAGCAGTACTTC. Translation gives CASSLFAGGRTYEQYF.

The CDR3 region has the DNA TGTGCCAGCAGCCCGTCAGGGGCCTTCTCCTACGAGCAGTACTTC. Translated, it gives CASSPSGAFSYEQYF. The chain couples TRBV9 to TRBJ2-7, with D perhaps matching TRBD1 (6 bases). Germline values: CDR1 SGDLS, CDR2 YYNGEE. V lost 4 bases to trimming and J lost 0 bases, with 14 bases between them. The CDR3 totals 15 residues.

This chain links TRBV7-9 with TRBJ2-3; TRBD2 agrees at 8 bases. The CDR3 has 18 residues. J was trimmed by 2 bases and V by 1 base; bases with no gene match: 11. The V gene's germline CDR1 is SEHNR and CDR2 FQNEAQ (reference sequence). CDR3 sequence: CASSLGREGTQPTDTQYF. The CDR3 nucleotides are TGTGCCAGCAGCTTAGGTCGGGAGGGCACCCAACCCACAGATACGCAGTATTTT. Looking up the rest from reference TRBV7-9 and TRBJ2-3 gives the full variable domain: DTGVSQNPRHKITKRGQNVTFRCDPISEHNRLYWYRQTLGQGPEFLTYFQNEAQLEKSRLLSDRFSAERPKGSFSTLEIQRTEQGDSAMYLCASSLGREGTQPTDTQYFGPGTRLTVL.

Comment on this clone: This sample also contains other DNA sequences that code for the same CDR3. This sequence joins TRBV28 and TRBJ2-7; D possibly corresponds to TRBD1 (6 bases). V lost 4 bases to trimming and J lost 5 bases, with 9 bases between them. Germline lookup yields CDR1 MDHEN and CDR2 SYDVKM. The CDR3 consists of 12 residues. The CDR3 sequence is CASSSQGNEQYF. For the CDR3, the DNA is TGTGCCAGCAGTTCACAGGGAAACGAGCAGTACTTC. Combining the CDR3 with reference TRBV28 and TRBJ2-7 gives the whole variable domain DVKVTQSSRYLVKRTGEKVFLECVQDMDHENMFWYRQDPGLGLRLIYFSYDVKMKEKGDIPEGYSVSREKKERFSLILESASTNQTSMYLCASSSQGNEQYFGPGTRLTVT.

As to this clone: Additional DNA sequences in this sample encode the identical CDR3. The chain links TRBV7-9 to TRBJ2-7; no clear D gene. The CDR3 is made up of 12 amino acids. The V and J ends lost 5 bases and 3 bases respectively, with 8 bases between them. Germline CDR1 SEHNR, CDR2 FQNEAQ (reference sequence). The CDR3 loop is CASSPGLYEQYF. The CDR3 nucleotides are TGTGCCAGCAGCCCCGGGCTCTACGAGCAGTACTTC. Looking up the rest from reference TRBV7-9 and TRBJ2-7 gives the full variable domain: DTGVSQNPRHKITKRGQNVTFRCDPISEHNRLYWYRQTLGQGPEFLTYFQNEAQLEKSRLLSDRFSAERPKGSFSTLEIQRTEQGDSAMYLCASSPGLYEQYFGPGTRLTVT.

The DNA for the CDR3 is TGTGCCAGCAGTGAAAAAGGGGACCCGACTGGCTACACCTTC. Protein product: CASSEKGDPTGYTF. This chain joins TRBV2 and TRBJ1-2, with D possibly matching TRBD1 (5 bases). Germline loops: CDR1 SNHLY, CDR2 FYNNEI. V lost 2 bases and J lost 7, with 14 bases in between. The CDR3 is 14 residues long.

The J gene is TRBJ2-5, the V gene TRBV25-1; D tentatively reads TRBD1 or TRBD2 (6 bases each). Germline CDR1 and CDR2: MGHDK and SYGVNS. The CDR3 consists of 13 residues. Trimming left V 6 bases short and J 5 bases short, with 13 bases between. Here the CDR3 DNA reads TGTGCCAGCAGCCTGGGGGGCCTTGAGACCCAGTACTTC. Amino acid sequence: CASSLGGLETQYF.

The V call is TRBV11-2, the J call TRBJ2-7; TRBD1 is a possible D gene (5 bases). The CDR3 runs 15 residues. Between the trimmed V and J ends, which lost 4 bases and 5 bases, there was a span of 18 bases. The germline V gene encodes CDR1 SGHAT and CDR2 FQNNGV. CDR3 DNA: TGTGCCAGCAGCTACCTTCAGGGTAATGCGAACGAGCAGTACTTC. This encodes CASSYLQGNANEQYF.

The chain joins TRBV11-2 to TRBJ2-1; unclear D gene. The germline V and J ends were trimmed by 0 bases and 7 bases, with 7 bases remaining between them. Looked up from germline, CDR1 is SGHAT and CDR2 is FQNNGV. CDR3 length: 13 amino acids. CDR3 nucleotide sequence: TGTGCCAGCAGCTTAGAGGGTCCTAATGAGCAGTTCTTC. Translation: CASSLEGPNEQFF.

This chain connects TRBV5-1 to TRBJ1-2; no firm D call. CDR1 is SGHRS, CDR2 YFSETQ, per germline. V lost 2 bases and J lost 4, with 12 bases in between. This CDR3 contains 14 residues. As DNA, the CDR3 is TGCGCCAGCAGCTTTGACCCGGTTGCCTATGGCTACACCTTC. Translating gives CASSFDPVAYGYTF.

V gene TRBV4-1 combines with J gene TRBJ1-3, with 7 bases aligning to TRBD1. The V and J ends lost 4 bases and 0 bases, in that order; junction bases with no gene match: 6. The CDR3 is 16 amino acids. The germline V gene encodes CDR1 MGHRA and CDR2 YSYEKL. The CDR3: CASSPWDSSSGNTIYF. The CDR3 region has the DNA TGCGCCAGCAGCCCTTGGGACAGCAGCTCTGGAAACACCATATATTTT.

Concerning this clone itself: Other DNA sequences in this specimen translate into the identical CDR3. The chain couples TRBV27 to TRBJ1-5, with a possible D match to TRBD1 (6 bases). Trimming pared 0 bases from V and 5 bases from J, leaving 8 bases between. Germline V lookup: CDR1 MNHEY, CDR2 SMNVEV (reference sequence). The CDR3 covers 14 residues. The CDR3 sequence is CASSLSGGHQPQHF. The CDR3 DNA reads as TGTGCCAGCAGTTTATCGGGGGGCCATCAGCCCCAGCATTTT.

The chain recombines TRBV28 with TRBJ1-1; a weak D match, TRBD1 (5 bases). The V gene's germline CDR1 is MDHEN and CDR2 SYDVKM. The ends were cut back, 3 bases at V and 4 bases at J, with 12 bases in the middle. This CDR3 has 14 residues. The CDR3 DNA sequence: TGTGCCAGCAGTTTGCCTCGGGGGATCACTGAAGCTTTCTTT. Translation: CASSLPRGITEAFF.

This chain connects TRBV2 to TRBJ1-4; a weak D match, TRBD1 (6 bases). Trimming cost V 2 bases and J 1 base, with 8 bases left between them. Germline V gene data show CDR1 as SNHLY and CDR2 as FYNNEI. The CDR3 is 15 amino acids. This CDR3 reads CASSETGLTNEKLFF. In DNA, the CDR3 is TGTGCCAGCAGTGAAACAGGGTTAACTAATGAAAAACTGTTTTTT.

This chain connects TRBV13 to TRBJ1-2; D is undetermined. Germline V CDR1 and CDR2: PRHDT, FYEKMQ (reference sequence). The CDR3 spans 13 residues. V shed 4 bases and J shed 0 bases, with 6 bases lying between them. In nucleotides, the CDR3 is TGTGCCAGCAGCTCCTGGACTAACTATGGCTACACCTTC. It encodes CASSSWTNYGYTF.

The gene calls are TRBV7-9 and TRBJ2-3, with 9 nucleotides matching TRBD2. The germline gives CDR1 SEHNR, CDR2 FQNEAQ (reference sequence). With V trimmed by 4 bases and J by 3 bases, 11 bases remained unmatched. The CDR3 extends over 17 amino acids. CDR3 loop: CASSSPNGREGTDTQYF. CDR3 nucleotides: TGTGCCAGCAGCTCACCTAATGGGCGGGAGGGGACAGATACGCAGTATTTT.

The rearrangement joins TRBV7-9 to TRBJ2-7; D is ambiguous. The ends were cut back, 2 bases at V and 3 bases at J, with 5 bases in the middle. CDR3 length equals 12 residues. CDR1 and CDR2 (germline): SEHNR, FQNEAQ (reference sequence). The CDR3 sequence is CASSLTDYEQYF. Written as DNA, the CDR3 is TGTGCCAGCAGCTTAACGGACTACGAGCAGTACTTC.

This chain joins TRBV7-6 and TRBJ2-2; the D is unclear. The V end was cut by 1 base, the J end by 5 bases, with 8 bases between. The CDR3 contains 14 residues. Per the germline V gene, CDR1 is SGHVS and CDR2 is FNYEAQ. CDR3 residues: CASSLDAETGELFF. CDR3 bases: TGTGCCAGCAGCTTAGATGCGGAAACCGGGGAGCTGTTTTTT. Full variable domain (outside the CDR3, taken from reference TRBV7-6 and TRBJ2-2): GAGVSQSPRYKVTKRGQDVALRCDPISGHVSLYWYRQALGQGPEFLTYFNYEAQQDKSGLPNDRFSAERPEGSISTLTIQRTEQRDSAMYRCASSLDAETGELFFGEGSRLTVL.